These T cell receptor beta chains were read from a single sample in a study of T cell responses to AZD1222 COVID-19 vaccine. Here immunoSEQ multiplex PCR was the method, and the copy in TCRdb shows in-frame clones only, minus some. The repertoire holds 100,000 or so clones, approximately 90% seen once, with under 3% in the top ten. The source was peripheral blood, collected on day 0 of AZD1222 vaccination. The receptors shown here come from an adult in good health. The CDR3 runs from the conserved cysteine through the conserved F or W. D genes are given only for firm matches. Clone size is stated in some rows and not others, as once, few, many or a class when expanded.

v_gene: TRBV27; d_gene: NA; abundance: NA; j_gene: TRBJ1-5; CDR3aa: CASSLSFGSNQPQHF; CDR3nt: TGTGCCAGCAGTTTATCGTTCGGTTCCAATCAGCCCCAGCATTTT
v_gene: TRBV27; d_gene: TRBD1; abundance: few; j_gene: TRBJ2-7; CDR3aa: CASSSGTTGAYEQYF; CDR3nt: TGTGCCAGCAGTTCTGGAACGACAGGGGCGTACGAGCAGTACTTC
v_gene: TRBV7-6; d_gene: NA; abundance: NA; j_gene: TRBJ2-2; CDR3aa: CASSLAAVNTGELFF; CDR3nt: TGTGCCAGCAGCTTAGCAGCGGTTAACACCGGGGAGCTGTTTTTT
v_gene: TRBV7-2; d_gene: NA; abundance: NA; j_gene: TRBJ2-1; CDR3aa: CASMGAVSYNEQFF; CDR3nt: TGTGCCAGCATGGGAGCCGTCTCCTACAATGAGCAGTTCTTC
v_gene: TRBV12-3/TRBV12-4; d_gene: NA; abundance: NA; j_gene: TRBJ2-5; CDR3aa: CASSQTETQYF; CDR3nt: TGTGCCAGCAGTCAAACGGAGACCCAGTACTTC
v_gene: TRBV5-1; d_gene: TRBD2; abundance: NA; j_gene: TRBJ2-3; CDR3aa: CASSWGGDSTDTQYF; CDR3nt: TGCGCCAGCAGCTGGGGAGGGGATTCCACAGATACGCAGTATTTT
v_gene: TRBV5-6; d_gene: NA; abundance: NA; j_gene: TRBJ2-2; CDR3aa: CASSLQGGVSGELFF; CDR3nt: TGTGCCAGCAGCTTGCAGGGTGGAGTCTCCGGGGAGCTGTTTTTT
v_gene: TRBV10-1; d_gene: NA; abundance: NA; j_gene: TRBJ2-1; CDR3aa: CASSELANHEQFF; CDR3nt: TGCGCCAGCAGTGAACTAGCCAACCATGAGCAGTTCTTC
v_gene: TRBV12-3/TRBV12-4; d_gene: NA; abundance: NA; j_gene: TRBJ1-2; CDR3aa: CASSFYSSGYTF; CDR3nt: TGTGCCAGCAGTTTCTATTCATCTGGCTACACCTTC
v_gene: TRBV6-5; d_gene: TRBD1; abundance: NA; j_gene: TRBJ1-5; CDR3aa: CASSRDRWAQPQHF; CDR3nt: TGTGCCAGCAGCCGGGACAGATGGGCTCAGCCCCAGCATTTT
v_gene: TRBV5-3; d_gene: NA; abundance: NA; j_gene: TRBJ2-1; CDR3aa: CARSTRDSYNEQFF; CDR3nt: TGTGCCAGAAGCACCCGGGACTCCTACAATGAGCAGTTCTTC
v_gene: TRBV27; d_gene: NA; abundance: few; j_gene: TRBJ2-7; CDR3aa: CASSYRAGAYEQYF; CDR3nt: TGTGCCAGCAGTTATCGAGCGGGCGCCTACGAGCAGTACTTC
v_gene: TRBV7-2; d_gene: NA; abundance: NA; j_gene: TRBJ1-3; CDR3aa: CASSLGYSGNTIYF; CDR3nt: TGTGCCAGCAGCTTAGGTTACTCTGGAAACACCATATATTTT
v_gene: TRBV6-1; d_gene: TRBD1; abundance: once; j_gene: TRBJ1-5; CDR3aa: CASSEIKQGNGNQPQHF; CDR3nt: TGTGCCAGCAGTGAGATCAAACAGGGGAACGGCAATCAGCCCCAGCATTTT
v_gene: TRBV11-3; d_gene: NA; abundance: few; j_gene: TRBJ2-7; CDR3aa: CASSPTGLDEQYF; CDR3nt: TGTGCCAGCAGCCCAACAGGGCTCGACGAGCAGTACTTC
v_gene: TRBV2; d_gene: NA; abundance: NA; j_gene: TRBJ1-4; CDR3aa: CASRVNEKLFF; CDR3nt: TGTGCCAGCAGGGTTAATGAAAAACTGTTTTTT
v_gene: TRBV2; d_gene: TRBD2; abundance: NA; j_gene: TRBJ2-1; CDR3aa: CASSDLLAGNNEQFF; CDR3nt: TGTGCCAGCAGTGACCTACTAGCGGGAAACAATGAGCAGTTCTTC
v_gene: TRBV7-2; d_gene: NA; abundance: NA; j_gene: TRBJ2-1; CDR3aa: CASSLARGPNEQFF; CDR3nt: TGTGCCAGCAGCTTAGCCAGGGGACCCAATGAGCAGTTCTTC
v_gene: TRBV6-2/TRBV6-3; d_gene: NA; abundance: NA; j_gene: TRBJ2-1; CDR3aa: CASSYPNSNEQFF; CDR3nt: TGTGCCAGCAGTTACCCTAATAGCAATGAGCAGTTCTTC
v_gene: TRBV7-9; d_gene: NA; abundance: NA; j_gene: TRBJ1-2; CDR3aa: CASSNLQGQANYGYTF; CDR3nt: TGTGCCAGCAGCAACTTACAGGGCCAAGCTAACTATGGCTACACCTTC
v_gene: TRBV5-6; d_gene: NA; abundance: NA; j_gene: TRBJ2-3; CDR3aa: CASTTGLGSTDTQYF; CDR3nt: TGTGCCAGCACCACGGGGTTGGGTTCCACAGATACGCAGTATTTT
v_gene: TRBV12-5; d_gene: NA; abundance: NA; j_gene: TRBJ1-5; CDR3aa: CASGLVKYSNQPQHF; CDR3nt: TGTGCTAGTGGTTTGGTTAAATATAGCAATCAGCCCCAGCATTTT
v_gene: TRBV5-4; d_gene: TRBD2; abundance: NA; j_gene: TRBJ2-3; CDR3aa: CASSYGLAGFSTDTQYF; CDR3nt: TGTGCCAGCAGCTACGGACTAGCGGGGTTCTCGACAGATACGCAGTATTTT
v_gene: TRBV13; d_gene: NA; abundance: NA; j_gene: TRBJ2-1; CDR3aa: CASSLLAGLGGDEQFF; CDR3nt: TGTGCCAGCAGCTTACTTGCGGGATTGGGTGGCGATGAGCAGTTCTTC
v_gene: TRBV5-1; d_gene: NA; abundance: NA; j_gene: TRBJ2-2; CDR3aa: CASSTLGGGAGELFF; CDR3nt: TGCGCCAGCAGCACCTTAGGCGGTGGGGCCGGGGAGCTGTTTTTT
v_gene: TRBV12-3/TRBV12-4; d_gene: NA; abundance: NA; j_gene: TRBJ2-2; CDR3aa: CASRGGLRELFF; CDR3nt: TGTGCCAGCAGGGGGGGCCTTCGGGAGCTGTTTTTT
v_gene: TRBV10-3; d_gene: TRBD1; abundance: NA; j_gene: TRBJ2-7; CDR3aa: CAISDRGLYEQYF; CDR3nt: TGTGCCATCAGTGACAGGGGGCTCTACGAGCAGTACTTC
v_gene: TRBV5-1; d_gene: NA; abundance: NA; j_gene: TRBJ1-5; CDR3aa: CASSLQGGDQPQHF; CDR3nt: TGCGCCAGCAGCTTACAGGGAGGCGATCAGCCCCAGCATTTT
v_gene: TRBV4-2; d_gene: NA; abundance: NA; j_gene: TRBJ2-1; CDR3aa: CASSQDLSSEQFF; CDR3nt: TGTGCCAGCAGCCAAGACCTCAGTTCTGAGCAGTTCTTC
v_gene: TRBV19; d_gene: NA; abundance: NA; j_gene: TRBJ1-5; CDR3aa: CASSPPLRQAGSNQPQHF; CDR3nt: TGTGCCAGTAGTCCGCCCCTCCGACAGGCTGGGAGCAATCAGCCCCAGCATTTT
v_gene: TRBV5-1; d_gene: TRBD1; abundance: NA; j_gene: TRBJ2-1; CDR3aa: CASSWTGDSYNEQFF; CDR3nt: TGCGCCAGCAGCTGGACAGGGGACTCCTACAATGAGCAGTTCTTC
v_gene: TRBV6-5; d_gene: TRBD2; abundance: NA; j_gene: TRBJ2-1; CDR3aa: CASSQTSGNYNEQFF; CDR3nt: TGTGCCAGCAGCCAAACTAGCGGGAACTACAATGAGCAGTTCTTC
v_gene: TRBV4-3; d_gene: NA; abundance: NA; j_gene: TRBJ1-1; CDR3aa: CASSQLQGNTEAFF; CDR3nt: TGCGCCAGCAGCCAACTACAGGGAAACACTGAAGCTTTCTTT
v_gene: TRBV2; d_gene: NA; abundance: NA; j_gene: TRBJ1-1; CDR3aa: CASSGGGGTEAFF; CDR3nt: TGTGCCAGCAGTGGGGGGGGTGGCACTGAAGCTTTCTTT
v_gene: TRBV15; d_gene: NA; abundance: NA; j_gene: TRBJ2-1; CDR3aa: CATSRDGGASIEQFF; CDR3nt: TGTGCCACCAGCAGAGATGGGGGGGCTAGCATTGAGCAGTTCTTC
v_gene: TRBV10-2; d_gene: NA; abundance: NA; j_gene: TRBJ2-7; CDR3aa: CASSEAGPYEQYF; CDR3nt: TGCGCCAGCAGTGAAGCGGGCCCCTACGAGCAGTACTTC
v_gene: TRBV5-1; d_gene: NA; abundance: NA; j_gene: TRBJ2-7; CDR3aa: CASSTGPSSYEQYF; CDR3nt: TGCGCCAGCAGCACGGGGCCTAGCTCCTACGAGCAGTACTTC
v_gene: TRBV14; d_gene: TRBD2; abundance: once; j_gene: TRBJ2-7; CDR3aa: CASSWTSGGLSYEQYF; CDR3nt: TGTGCCAGCAGCTGGACTAGCGGGGGCCTCTCCTACGAGCAGTACTTC
v_gene: TRBV5-1; d_gene: NA; abundance: NA; j_gene: TRBJ2-1; CDR3aa: CASSWLSGPYNEQFF; CDR3nt: TGCGCCAGCAGCTGGCTTAGCGGACCCTACAATGAGCAGTTCTTC
v_gene: TRBV2; d_gene: NA; abundance: NA; j_gene: TRBJ1-1; CDR3aa: CASSAGQRMNTEAFF; CDR3nt: TGTGCCAGCAGTGCCGGACAGCGTATGAACACTGAAGCTTTCTTT
v_gene: TRBV2; d_gene: NA; abundance: NA; j_gene: TRBJ2-2; CDR3aa: CASSPIQDRELFF; CDR3nt: TGTGCCAGCAGTCCTATACAGGACCGGGAGCTGTTTTTT